Following are 10 T cell receptor beta chains from one sample sequenced in a study of cytomegalovirus exposure and HLA in healthy donors (dated by TCRdb to about 2017). The library was produced with the immunoSEQ multiplex PCR assay. TCRdb provides this immuneACCESS table in a form limited to in-frame rearrangements. Some clones are lacking; in checked studies, under half of them reflect an unresolved V gene, and why the rest are absent is not known. The sample includes about 220,000 clones, with 90% to 95% observed a single time. In total, the top ten clones hold 1.1% of the sample. The sample taken for sequencing was PBMCs. These TCRs come from a woman aged 18-30 years in good health and CMV-seronegative.

The table lists this clone with a few counts. V is TRBV18 and J is TRBJ2-1; 9 bases align to TRBD2. The CDR3 covers 15 residues. CDR1 KGHSH and CDR2 LQKENI come from the germline V gene. V lost 1 base and J lost 10; bases outside the gene matches: 8. CDR3 bases: TGTGCCAGCTCACCACGTAGTAGCGGGAGTGGAGAGCAGTTCTTC. Translating it yields CASSPRSSGSGEQFF.

This chain connects TRBV5-4 to TRBJ2-7; perhaps TRBD2 as D (5 bases). Germline assignment: CDR1 SGHNT and CDR2 YYREEE (reference sequence). V shed 0 bases and J shed 0 bases, with 10 bases lying between them. This CDR3 has 15 residues. The CDR3 here is CASSLGGRYSYEQYF. In nucleotides, the CDR3 is TGTGCCAGCAGCTTGGGAGGGAGATACTCCTACGAGCAGTACTTC.

In this sample, this clone turned up a few times. This sequence joins TRBV25-1 and TRBJ1-2; 7 positions match TRBD1. J was trimmed by 4 bases and V by 6 bases; bases with no gene match: 20. Germline CDR1 reads MGHDK; CDR2 reads SYGVNS. This CDR3 comprises 18 residues. This chain's CDR3 is CASSGTQGSRGAIYGYTF. For the CDR3, the DNA is TGTGCCAGCAGCGGGACACAGGGGAGTAGAGGGGCAATCTATGGCTACACCTTC.

In this sample, this clone turned up once. The J gene is TRBJ2-1, the V gene TRBV28; 8 positions match TRBD2. CDR3 size: 14 residues. With 7 bases clipped from V and 7 bases from J, the junction kept 9 bases outside the gene matches. Germline CDR1 MDHEN, CDR2 SYDVKM. The DNA of the CDR3 is TGTGCCAGCAATCCAGCGGGAGTTAGGAATGAGCAGTTCTTC. This gives the protein CASNPAGVRNEQFF.

The gene calls are TRBV7-6 and TRBJ2-7; 8 bases agree with TRBD2. Germline CDR1 SGHVS, CDR2 FNYEAQ. This CDR3 is 15 amino acids long. Unmatched junction bases numbered 5, after V lost 4 bases and J lost 0 bases. In nucleotides, the CDR3 is TGTGCCAGCAGCTACCCGGCGGGGGGCTCCTACGAGCAGTACTTC. Amino acid sequence: CASSYPAGGSYEQYF. Using reference TRBV7-6 and TRBJ2-7 for the parts outside the CDR3, the full variable domain is GAGVSQSPRYKVTKRGQDVALRCDPISGHVSLYWYRQALGQGPEFLTYFNYEAQQDKSGLPNDRFSAERPEGSISTLTIQRTEQRDSAMYRCASSYPAGGSYEQYFGPGTRLTVT.

The genes are TRBV27 and TRBJ2-6; D ambiguous. The germline V and J ends were trimmed by 2 bases and 3 bases, with 5 bases remaining between them. CDR3 length: 14 amino acids. Germline V gene lookup returns CDR1 MNHEY and CDR2 SMNVEV (reference sequence). The CDR3 here is CASSLSSGANVLTF. The DNA for the CDR3 is TGTGCCAGCAGTTTAAGTAGTGGGGCCAACGTCCTGACTTTC.

This chain joins TRBV11-2 and TRBJ1-1, with unresolved D. Per the germline V gene, CDR1 is SGHAT and CDR2 is FQNNGV. The V end was cut by 0 bases, the J end by 9 bases, with 8 bases between. The CDR3 consists of 12 residues. CDR3 nucleotides: TGTGCCAGCAGCTTAGATCCTCAGAAAGCTTTCTTT. Translated, it gives CASSLDPQKAFF.

Here the CDR3 DNA reads TGTGCCGGGACTCGGGCGGATACGCAGTATTTT. Protein product: CAGTRADTQYF. This chain uses TRBV6-4 with TRBJ2-3; D might be TRBD2 (6 bases). Germline V CDR1 and CDR2: MRHNA, SNTAGT. V shed 11 bases and J shed 6 bases, with 12 bases lying between them. The length of the CDR3 is 11 residues.

The chain joins TRBV4-1 to TRBJ2-3, with D unresolved. Germline V CDR1 and CDR2: MGHRA, YSYEKL. V was shortened by 6 bases and J by 0 bases, with 7 bases between the two germline ends. This CDR3 contains 13 residues. In DNA form, the CDR3 reads TGCGCCAGCAGTCCTGAGAGCACAGATACGCAGTATTTT. It translates to CASSPESTDTQYF.

V and J are TRBV30 and TRBJ2-7, with 10 nucleotides matching TRBD2. J was trimmed by 3 bases and V by 7 bases; bases with no gene match: 9. There are 14 residues in the CDR3. The germline CDR1 and CDR2 sequences are GTSNPN and SVGIG (reference sequence). The DNA of the CDR3 is TGTGCCTCGATAAGGACTAGCGGCCTCTACGAGCAGTACTTC. Amino acids: CASIRTSGLYEQYF.